The rows below give T cell receptor beta chains drawn from one sample of a study of cytomegalovirus exposure and HLA in healthy donors. The assay was immunoSEQ multiplex PCR, and TCRdb's table has in-frame clones only and misses some. The sample carries around 170,000 clones, about three quarters recorded once. The sequenced material came from PBMCs. These receptor sequences come from a man in his forties in good health and CMV-seronegative. The CDR3 runs from the conserved cysteine through the conserved F or W. Fields, in order: clone size, V gene, D gene, J gene, CDR3 protein, CDR3 DNA. D genes are given only for firm matches. Size is stated for part of the rows, as once, few or many counts, or as a class when the clone is expanded.

clone_size: -; v_call: TRBV11-2; d_call: -; j_call: TRBJ1-1; cdr3_aa: CASSPLRGGGEAFF; cdr3_nt: TGTGCCAGCAGCCCCCTGAGGGGAGGGGGTGAAGCTTTCTTT
clone_size: -; v_call: TRBV6-6; d_call: -; j_call: TRBJ2-3; cdr3_aa: CASSSGTPGTDTQYF; cdr3_nt: TGTGCCAGCAGTTCCGGGACTCCCGGCACAGATACGCAGTATTTT
clone_size: -; v_call: TRBV7-2; d_call: -; j_call: TRBJ1-2; cdr3_aa: CASSSGKGYGYTF; cdr3_nt: TGTGCCAGCAGCTCGGGAAAAGGGTATGGCTACACCTTC
clone_size: -; v_call: TRBV6-5; d_call: -; j_call: TRBJ2-5; cdr3_aa: CASSYGGVTGTQYF; cdr3_nt: TGTGCCAGCAGTTACGGCGGGGTTACGGGGACCCAGTACTTC
clone_size: -; v_call: TRBV4-1; d_call: -; j_call: TRBJ2-2; cdr3_aa: CASSQGGRGELFF; cdr3_nt: TGCGCCAGCAGCCAGGGGGGTAGGGGGGAGCTGTTTTTT
clone_size: -; v_call: TRBV5-1; d_call: TRBD1; j_call: TRBJ2-7; cdr3_aa: CASSLGDRWLAEQYF; cdr3_nt: TGCGCCAGCAGCTTGGGGGACAGGTGGTTGGCCGAGCAGTACTTC
clone_size: -; v_call: TRBV15; d_call: TRBD1; j_call: TRBJ1-2; cdr3_aa: CATTPRDSRYGYTF; cdr3_nt: TGTGCCACCACCCCCAGGGACAGCCGATATGGCTACACCTTC
clone_size: -; v_call: TRBV28; d_call: -; j_call: TRBJ2-2; cdr3_aa: CASSLSVTGELFF; cdr3_nt: TGTGCCAGCAGTTTGTCTGTCACCGGGGAGCTGTTTTTT
clone_size: -; v_call: TRBV10-1; d_call: -; j_call: TRBJ1-1; cdr3_aa: CASSESPGNTEAFF; cdr3_nt: TGCGCCAGCAGTGAGTCTCCAGGGAACACTGAAGCTTTCTTT
clone_size: -; v_call: TRBV7-9; d_call: TRBD1; j_call: TRBJ2-2; cdr3_aa: CASSPDRVTGELFF; cdr3_nt: TGTGCCAGCAGCCCCGACAGGGTGACCGGGGAGCTGTTTTTT
clone_size: -; v_call: TRBV18; d_call: -; j_call: TRBJ1-1; cdr3_aa: CASSPVQEALEAFF; cdr3_nt: TGTGCCAGCTCACCAGTCCAGGAGGCGCTTGAAGCTTTCTTT
clone_size: -; v_call: TRBV5-1; d_call: -; j_call: TRBJ2-7; cdr3_aa: CASSLYQGLNEQYF; cdr3_nt: TGCGCCAGCAGCTTGTATCAGGGCTTGAACGAGCAGTACTTC
clone_size: -; v_call: TRBV5-6; d_call: TRBD2; j_call: TRBJ2-5; cdr3_aa: CASSWGGSGRGAQYF; cdr3_nt: TGTGCCAGCAGCTGGGGGGGTAGCGGGAGAGGGGCCCAGTACTTC
clone_size: -; v_call: TRBV6-1; d_call: -; j_call: TRBJ1-1; cdr3_aa: CASSPPLTGAEAFF; cdr3_nt: TGTGCCAGCAGTCCCCCTTTAACCGGGGCTGAAGCTTTCTTT
clone_size: -; v_call: TRBV4-1; d_call: TRBD2; j_call: TRBJ2-3; cdr3_aa: CASSRGGLVRVADTQYF; cdr3_nt: TGCGCCAGCAGCCGGGGGGGACTCGTAAGGGTCGCAGATACGCAGTATTTT
clone_size: -; v_call: TRBV5-4; d_call: -; j_call: TRBJ2-2; cdr3_aa: CASSLGTGEGGNTGELFF; cdr3_nt: TGTGCCAGCAGCTTGGGGACCGGGGAAGGGGGGAACACCGGGGAGCTGTTTTTT
clone_size: -; v_call: TRBV2; d_call: -; j_call: TRBJ1-3; cdr3_aa: CASSGYSGNTIYF; cdr3_nt: TGTGCCAGCAGCGGGTACTCTGGAAACACCATATATTTT
clone_size: -; v_call: TRBV6-5; d_call: -; j_call: TRBJ1-2; cdr3_aa: CASRDSNYGYTF; cdr3_nt: TGTGCCAGCAGGGACAGTAACTATGGCTACACCTTC
clone_size: -; v_call: TRBV6-1; d_call: -; j_call: TRBJ1-1; cdr3_aa: CASYTLNTEAFF; cdr3_nt: TGTGCCAGCTACACCCTGAACACTGAAGCTTTCTTT
clone_size: -; v_call: TRBV29-1; d_call: -; j_call: TRBJ2-3; cdr3_aa: CSVSDGFQGDTQYF; cdr3_nt: TGCAGCGTGTCGGACGGATTCCAGGGAGATACGCAGTATTTT
clone_size: -; v_call: TRBV18; d_call: TRBD1; j_call: TRBJ1-1; cdr3_aa: CASSQGQGRSGNTEAFF; cdr3_nt: TGTGCTAGCTCTCAAGGACAGGGGCGGTCTGGGAACACTGAAGCTTTCTTT
clone_size: -; v_call: TRBV27; d_call: TRBD1; j_call: TRBJ1-5; cdr3_aa: CASSTRTGTVNQPQHF; cdr3_nt: TGTGCCAGCAGTACTCGGACCGGGACAGTAAATCAGCCCCAGCATTTT
clone_size: -; v_call: TRBV19; d_call: TRBD1; j_call: TRBJ2-1; cdr3_aa: CASSKPLGQGWFF; cdr3_nt: TGTGCCAGTAGTAAACCCTTGGGACAGGGTTGGTTCTTC
clone_size: -; v_call: TRBV27; d_call: -; j_call: TRBJ1-6; cdr3_aa: CASSLGLYPGQPPLHF; cdr3_nt: TGTGCCAGCAGTTTAGGTCTTTATCCGGGACAACCACCCCTCCACTTT
clone_size: -; v_call: TRBV4-3; d_call: TRBD1; j_call: TRBJ2-5; cdr3_aa: CASSRTGQLKETQYF; cdr3_nt: TGCGCCAGCAGCCGTACGGGACAGCTGAAAGAGACCCAGTACTTC
clone_size: -; v_call: TRBV6-5; d_call: -; j_call: TRBJ2-7; cdr3_aa: CASSSGLTYEQYF; cdr3_nt: TGTGCCAGCAGTTCTGGACTTACCTACGAGCAGTACTTC
clone_size: -; v_call: TRBV4-3; d_call: -; j_call: TRBJ1-2; cdr3_aa: CASSQGVAEGGYTF; cdr3_nt: TGCGCCAGCAGCCAGGGGGTTGCGGAGGGTGGCTACACCTTC
clone_size: -; v_call: TRBV6-5; d_call: TRBD1; j_call: TRBJ1-5; cdr3_aa: CASRRTGGQPQHF; cdr3_nt: TGTGCCAGCAGGCGGACAGGCGGACAGCCCCAGCATTTT
clone_size: -; v_call: TRBV4-3; d_call: -; j_call: TRBJ2-2; cdr3_aa: CASSHGGGQANTGELFF; cdr3_nt: TGCGCCAGCAGCCATGGAGGTGGGCAGGCGAACACCGGGGAGCTGTTTTTT
clone_size: -; v_call: TRBV6-5; d_call: -; j_call: TRBJ2-4; cdr3_aa: CASGGLGKNIQYF; cdr3_nt: TGTGCCAGCGGGGGGTTGGGCAAAAACATTCAGTACTTC
clone_size: once; v_call: TRBV7-2; d_call: TRBD1; j_call: TRBJ1-4; cdr3_aa: CASSLGGLTGVTNEKLFF; cdr3_nt: TGTGCCAGCAGCTTAGGAGGACTTACAGGGGTAACTAATGAAAAACTGTTTTTT
clone_size: -; v_call: TRBV27; d_call: TRBD1; j_call: TRBJ2-7; cdr3_aa: CASSHRGRRYEQYF; cdr3_nt: TGTGCCAGCAGTCACAGGGGGCGTAGGTACGAGCAGTACTTC
clone_size: -; v_call: TRBV7-2; d_call: -; j_call: TRBJ2-2; cdr3_aa: CASSLGRREGELFF; cdr3_nt: TGTGCCAGCAGCTTAGGTCGGAGGGAGGGGGAGCTGTTTTTT
clone_size: -; v_call: TRBV29-1; d_call: -; j_call: TRBJ1-3; cdr3_aa: CSVELPNSGNTIYF; cdr3_nt: TGCAGCGTTGAACTTCCTAACTCTGGAAACACCATATATTTT
clone_size: -; v_call: TRBV11-2; d_call: -; j_call: TRBJ2-7; cdr3_aa: CASSPYPRGYSYEQYF; cdr3_nt: TGTGCCAGCAGCCCCTACCCCAGGGGATACTCCTACGAGCAGTACTTC
clone_size: -; v_call: TRBV11-2; d_call: TRBD1; j_call: TRBJ1-2; cdr3_aa: CASSPQMGQGYGYTF; cdr3_nt: TGTGCCAGCAGCCCACAGATGGGACAGGGGTATGGCTACACCTTC
clone_size: -; v_call: TRBV2; d_call: -; j_call: TRBJ2-3; cdr3_aa: CASSERRYTQYF; cdr3_nt: TGTGCCAGCAGTGAACGGAGGTATACGCAGTATTTT
clone_size: -; v_call: TRBV9; d_call: -; j_call: TRBJ1-1; cdr3_aa: CASSVGGVPNTEAFF; cdr3_nt: TGTGCCAGCAGCGTAGGGGGAGTCCCCAACACTGAAGCTTTCTTT
clone_size: -; v_call: TRBV7-2; d_call: TRBD2; j_call: TRBJ2-3; cdr3_aa: CASSLVRGGTDTQYF; cdr3_nt: TGTGCCAGCAGCTTGGTCCGGGGGGGGACAGATACGCAGTATTTT
clone_size: -; v_call: TRBV7-8; d_call: -; j_call: TRBJ2-5; cdr3_aa: CASKQRGAQETQYF; cdr3_nt: TGTGCCAGCAAGCAACGGGGGGCACAAGAGACCCAGTACTTC
clone_size: -; v_call: TRBV7-9; d_call: TRBD1; j_call: TRBJ1-1; cdr3_aa: CSSSSGTGGDTEAFF; cdr3_nt: TGTTCCAGCAGCTCAGGAACAGGGGGGGACACTGAAGCTTTCTTT
clone_size: -; v_call: TRBV7-9; d_call: -; j_call: TRBJ1-1; cdr3_aa: CASSPMGGQNTEAFF; cdr3_nt: TGTGCCAGCAGCCCGATGGGCGGACAGAACACTGAAGCTTTCTTT
clone_size: -; v_call: TRBV18; d_call: -; j_call: TRBJ1-1; cdr3_aa: CASSPYFNTEAFF; cdr3_nt: TGTGCCAGCTCACCATACTTCAACACTGAAGCTTTCTTT
clone_size: -; v_call: TRBV7-9; d_call: -; j_call: TRBJ1-5; cdr3_aa: CASSSTGYSNQPQHF; cdr3_nt: TGTGCCAGCAGCTCGACAGGATATAGCAATCAGCCCCAGCATTTT
clone_size: -; v_call: TRBV5-6; d_call: -; j_call: TRBJ2-4; cdr3_aa: CASSLAPGTKNIQYF; cdr3_nt: TGTGCCAGCAGCTTGGCCCCAGGGACAAAAAACATTCAGTACTTC
clone_size: -; v_call: TRBV5-1; d_call: TRBD2; j_call: TRBJ2-7; cdr3_aa: CASSPRTSDLGEQYF; cdr3_nt: TGCGCCAGCAGCCCCCGTACTAGCGATTTGGGGGAGCAGTACTTC
clone_size: few; v_call: TRBV7-2; d_call: TRBD1; j_call: TRBJ2-7; cdr3_aa: CASSFRGLNEQYF; cdr3_nt: TGTGCCAGCAGCTTTAGGGGGCTAAACGAGCAGTACTTC
clone_size: few; v_call: TRBV13; d_call: TRBD2; j_call: TRBJ2-7; cdr3_aa: CASSAYLPGLAGETYEQYF; cdr3_nt: TGTGCCAGCAGCGCCTACCTCCCGGGACTAGCGGGGGAGACCTACGAGCAGTACTTC
clone_size: -; v_call: TRBV6-5; d_call: -; j_call: TRBJ2-5; cdr3_aa: CASRRGTWVRETQYF; cdr3_nt: TGTGCCAGCAGACGGGGGACGTGGGTTAGGGAGACCCAGTACTTC
clone_size: -; v_call: TRBV25-1; d_call: -; j_call: TRBJ1-1; cdr3_aa: CASSEYRDSQKAFF; cdr3_nt: TGTGCCAGCAGTGAATATCGAGACAGCCAAAAAGCTTTCTTT
clone_size: -; v_call: TRBV20-1; d_call: -; j_call: TRBJ2-1; cdr3_aa: CSAISGEQFF; cdr3_nt: TGCAGTGCCATTAGCGGTGAGCAGTTCTTC
clone_size: -; v_call: TRBV9; d_call: -; j_call: TRBJ1-5; cdr3_aa: CASSVGEGERQPQHF; cdr3_nt: TGTGCCAGCAGCGTAGGTGAGGGGGAACGTCAGCCCCAGCATTTT